This passage covers 20 T cell receptor beta chains from one sample sequenced in a study of blood T cell repertoires in COVID-19. The protocol was immunoSEQ multiplex PCR, while the TCRdb copy is restricted to in-frame clones and leaves out a portion. The repertoire holds about 44,000 clones, with roughly nine tenths as singletons. Input material: peripheral blood. Receptors originate from a man between 65 and 79 years old with active COVID-19.

The chain combines TRBV19 with TRBJ1-5; tentatively, D is TRBD1 (5 bases). This CDR3 has 13 residues. Trimming cost V 6 bases and J 3 bases, with 9 bases left between them. Germline V gene sequence: CDR1 LNHDA, CDR2 SQIVND (reference sequence). In DNA, the CDR3 is TGTGCCAGTAGCAGGGTACCCAATCAGCCCCAGCATTTT. This translates into CASSRVPNQPQHF.

The CDR3 spells CASSLGGAEVKEQYF. The CDR3 DNA is TGTGCCAGCAGCTTAGGCGGGGCCGAGGTGAAGGAGCAGTACTTC. The genes are TRBV7-2 and TRBJ2-7, with a possible D match to TRBD2 (6 bases). The V gene lost 1 base and the J gene lost 7 bases, with 17 bases spanning the gap. Germline assignment: CDR1 SGHTA and CDR2 FQGNSA. The length of the CDR3 is 15 residues.

This chain connects TRBV28 to TRBJ1-4; 12 bases map to TRBD1. Germline loops: CDR1 MDHEN, CDR2 SYDVKM. This CDR3 is 18 amino acids long. After removal of 5 bases from V and 3 bases from J, the junction contained 10 bases not matched to a gene. CDR3 DNA: TGTGCCAGCAGTCCCGGGACAGGGGGCGAGGTATCTAATGAAAAACTGTTTTTT. Its protein is CASSPGTGGEVSNEKLFF.

The genes are TRBV5-8 and TRBJ2-3, with D possibly being TRBD2 (7 bases). Germline-derived CDR1 and CDR2 are SGHTS and YDEGEE. Trimming took off 0 bases at V and 3 bases at J, with 11 bases between the two ends. The CDR3 sequence is 15 residues long. DNA for the CDR3: TGTGCCAGCAGCTTGGAGGGGGGGGCAACAGATACGCAGTATTTT. It specifies CASSLEGGATDTQYF.

This chain uses TRBV5-1 with TRBJ1-6; 10 bases are shared with TRBD1. CDR1 SGHRS and CDR2 YFSETQ come from the germline V gene. This CDR3 is 15 amino acids long. V gave up 0 bases and J gave up 9 bases; unmatched junction bases: 3. CDR3 nucleotide sequence: TGCGCCAGCAGCTTGGCGGGACAGGGGTTTTCACCCCTCCACTTT. Translation: CASSLAGQGFSPLHF.

The V and J genes are TRBV7-2 and TRBJ1-1; no definite D call. This CDR3 spans 15 amino acids. Germline CDR1 reads SGHTA; CDR2 reads FQGNSA. V shed 1 base and J shed 0 bases, with 9 bases lying between them. CDR3 in DNA: TGTGCCAGCAGCTTAGAACAAATCATGAACACTGAAGCTTTCTTT. This codes for CASSLEQIMNTEAFF. Full variable domain (remainder filled in from reference TRBV7-2 and TRBJ1-1): GAGVSQSPSNKVTEKGKDVELRCDPISGHTALYWYRQSLGQGLEFLIYFQGNSAPDKSGLPSDRFSAERTGGSVSTLTIQRTQQEDSAVYLCASSLEQIMNTEAFFGQGTRLTVV.

The gene calls are TRBV6-5 and TRBJ2-2, with D possibly TRBD1 on 6 matching bases. With 7 bases removed from V and 2 bases from J, the gap between germline ends came to 14 bases. CDR3 size: 15 residues. The germline V gene encodes CDR1 MNHEY and CDR2 SVGAGI. The CDR3 sequence is CASIVAGTNTGELFF. In nucleotides, the CDR3 is TGTGCCAGCATCGTAGCAGGGACAAACACCGGGGAGCTGTTTTTT.

This chain links TRBV6-5 with TRBJ2-4; possibly TRBD1 for D (6 bases). The V end lost 6 bases, the J end lost 9 bases, and 18 bases lay between the germline ends. The V gene's germline CDR1 is MNHEY and CDR2 SVGAGI. The CDR3 loop spans 14 amino acids. The CDR3 reads CASRFTGTLGIQYF. CDR3 coding DNA: TGTGCCAGCAGATTCACAGGGACCTTAGGCATTCAGTACTTC.

The CDR3 sequence: CASSQEGRGGGDSPLHF. The CDR3 DNA reads TGCGCCAGCAGCCAAGAAGGCCGGGGGGGAGGGGATTCACCCCTCCACTTT. This chain connects TRBV4-1 to TRBJ1-6; D perhaps matches TRBD1 (5 bases). The CDR3 contains 17 residues. The germline CDR1 and CDR2 sequences are MGHRA and YSYEKL. Trimming took off 0 bases at V and 8 bases at J, with 17 bases between the two ends.

The chain couples TRBV29-1 to TRBJ2-1, with D unresolved. The germline gives CDR1 SQVTM, CDR2 ANQGSEA. Trimming shortened V by 7 bases and J by 0 bases, and 7 bases separated the two germline ends. The CDR3 runs 12 residues. CDR3 DNA sequence: TGCAGCGGGGCCAGCTCCTACAATGAGCAGTTCTTC. Translation gives CSGASSYNEQFF.

This sequence joins TRBV24-1 and TRBJ2-3; the D gene is possibly TRBD1 (5 bases). The CDR3 totals 13 residues. Germline V gives CDR1 KGHDR, CDR2 SFDVKD. Trimming took off 3 bases at V and 11 bases at J, with 14 bases between the two ends. The CDR3 sequence: CATSDPPGRRQYF. Written as DNA, the CDR3 is TGTGCCACCAGTGATCCACCAGGGCGGCGGCAGTATTTT.

The chain links TRBV4-1 to TRBJ1-4; D possibly corresponds to TRBD1 (6 bases). Germline loops: CDR1 MGHRA, CDR2 YSYEKL. Trimming left V 1 base short and J 7 bases short, with 22 bases between. There are 18 residues in the CDR3. CDR3 sequence reads: CASSQGPRRGAGSEKLFF. CDR3 DNA sequence: TGCGCCAGCAGCCAAGGACCTCGCCGGGGGGCAGGTAGTGAAAAACTGTTTTTT.

The chain recombines TRBV7-8 with TRBJ1-4; possible D gene TRBD1, 5 bases. The CDR3 consists of 17 residues. Germline V gene sequence: CDR1 SGHVS, CDR2 FQNEAQ. V dropped 5 bases and J dropped 0 bases, with 16 bases sitting between them. CDR3 sequence (DNA): TGTGCCAGCAGCACGCCAAAAATGACAGCAACTAATGAAAAACTGTTTTTT. Translated: CASSTPKMTATNEKLFF. Together with reference TRBV7-8 and TRBJ1-4, the CDR3 gives the full variable domain: GAGVSQSPRYKVAKRGQDVALRCDPISGHVSLFWYQQALGQGPEFLTYFQNEAQLDKSGLPSDRFFAERPEGSVSTLKIQRTQQEDSAVYLCASSTPKMTATNEKLFFGSGTQLSVL.

Note on this clone: This sample also contains other DNA sequences that code for the same CDR3. CDR3 residues: CASSLTGGTGELFF. In DNA form, the CDR3 reads TGCGCCAGCAGCTTGACGGGTGGCACCGGGGAGCTGTTTTTT. The chain is built from TRBV5-1 and TRBJ2-2, with D hard to call. CDR1 and CDR2 from the germline V gene are SGHRS and YFSETQ. Trimming removed 1 base from V and 4 bases from J, with 8 bases in between. The length of the CDR3 is 14 residues.

The DNA of the CDR3 is TGTGCCAGCAGCTTTAAAAAGCTCACCGGGAACGAGCAGTACTTC. It translates to CASSFKKLTGNEQYF. J is TRBJ2-7 and V is TRBV7-2; maybe TRBD2 (5 bases). CDR1 is SGHTA, CDR2 FQGNSA, per germline. The CDR3 spans 15 residues. Deletions cut 3 bases from V and 5 bases from J, with 17 bases between.

The chain has TRBV7-9 and TRBJ2-3; 15 bases are a match to TRBD2. Germline assignment: CDR1 SEHNR and CDR2 FQNEAQ (reference sequence). V lost 5 bases and J lost 3; bases outside the gene matches: 6. The length of the CDR3 is 17 residues. CDR3 sequence (DNA): TGTGCCAGCAGCCCGGGGACTAGCGGGGGGTTAACAGATACGCAGTATTTT. This gives the protein CASSPGTSGGLTDTQYF. Looking up the rest from reference TRBV7-9 and TRBJ2-3 gives the full variable domain: DTGVSQNPRHKITKRGQNVTFRCDPISEHNRLYWYRQTLGQGPEFLTYFQNEAQLEKSRLLSDRFSAERPKGSFSTLEIQRTEQGDSAMYLCASSPGTSGGLTDTQYFGPGTRLTVL.

The V and J genes are TRBV11-3 and TRBJ2-2, with TRBD2 matching 7 bases. V shed 0 bases and J 4 bases; nucleotides not matched to a gene: 5. The germline V gene has CDR1 SGHNT and CDR2 YENEEA. The CDR3 is made up of 16 amino acids. CDR3 DNA: TGTGCCAGCAGCTTAGAGGGAGGGGCGGTCACCGGGGAGCTGTTTTTT. This codes for CASSLEGGAVTGELFF.

The rearrangement links TRBV7-2 to TRBJ1-6; a weak D match, TRBD1 (6 bases). Germline V lookup: CDR1 SGHTA, CDR2 FQGNSA. V gave up 5 bases and J gave up 7 bases, with 12 bases separating them. CDR3 size: 14 residues. The CDR3 here is CASSQTRGNSPLHF. The CDR3 DNA reads TGTGCCAGCAGCCAAACGAGGGGGAATTCACCCCTCCACTTT.

The V and J genes are TRBV12-3 or TRBV12-4 and TRBJ2-7; D remains unclear. There are 13 residues in the CDR3. The V end lost 4 bases, the J end lost 3 bases, and 10 bases lay between the germline ends. In DNA, the CDR3 is TGTGCCAGCAGTTCCAATACAAGCTACGAGCAGTACTTC. It translates to CASSSNTSYEQYF.

This rearrangement joins TRBV9 to TRBJ1-6; the match to TRBD1 covers 7 bases. Germline V gene lookup returns CDR1 SGDLS and CDR2 YYNGEE. CDR3 length equals 13 residues. Trimming removed 4 bases from V and 13 bases from J; junction bases left unmatched: 8. This CDR3 reads CASSSQDRDPLHF. The CDR3 region has the DNA TGTGCCAGCAGCTCACAAGACAGGGACCCCCTCCACTTT.